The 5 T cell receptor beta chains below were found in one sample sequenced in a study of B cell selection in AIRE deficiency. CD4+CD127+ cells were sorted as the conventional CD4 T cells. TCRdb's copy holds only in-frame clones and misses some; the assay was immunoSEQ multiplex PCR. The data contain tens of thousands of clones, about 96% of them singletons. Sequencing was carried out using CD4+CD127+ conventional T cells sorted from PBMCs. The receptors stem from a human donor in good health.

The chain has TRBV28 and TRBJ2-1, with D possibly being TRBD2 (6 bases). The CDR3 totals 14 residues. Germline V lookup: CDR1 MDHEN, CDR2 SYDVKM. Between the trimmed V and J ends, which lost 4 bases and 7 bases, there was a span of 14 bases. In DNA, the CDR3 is TGTGCCAGCAGTTACGGAGGGCCAGAGAATGAGCAGTTCTTC. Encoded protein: CASSYGGPENEQFF.

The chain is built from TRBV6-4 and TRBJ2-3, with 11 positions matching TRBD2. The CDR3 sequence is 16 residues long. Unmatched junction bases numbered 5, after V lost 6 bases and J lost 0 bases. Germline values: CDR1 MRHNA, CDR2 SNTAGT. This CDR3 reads CASSVLAGGSTDTQYF. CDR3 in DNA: TGTGCCAGCAGCGTTTTAGCGGGAGGGAGCACAGATACGCAGTATTTT.

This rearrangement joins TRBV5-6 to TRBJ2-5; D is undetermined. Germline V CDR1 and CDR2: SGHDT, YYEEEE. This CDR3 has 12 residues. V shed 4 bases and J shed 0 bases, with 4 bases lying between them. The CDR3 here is CASSRYQETQYF. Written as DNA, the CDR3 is TGTGCCAGCAGCCGGTACCAAGAGACCCAGTACTTC.

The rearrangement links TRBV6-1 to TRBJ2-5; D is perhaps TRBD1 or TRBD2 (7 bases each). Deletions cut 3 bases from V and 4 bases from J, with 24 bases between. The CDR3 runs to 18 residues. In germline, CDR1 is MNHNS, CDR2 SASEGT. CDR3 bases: TGTGCCAGCAGTGATGGTCAGGGGGGGGTGGGAGGCCGAGAGACCCAGTACTTC. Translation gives CASSDGQGGVGGRETQYF.

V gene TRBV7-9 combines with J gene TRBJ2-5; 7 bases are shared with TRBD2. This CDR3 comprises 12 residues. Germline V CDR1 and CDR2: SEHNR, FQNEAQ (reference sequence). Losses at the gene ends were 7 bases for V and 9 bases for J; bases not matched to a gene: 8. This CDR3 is CASTSEGGSQYF. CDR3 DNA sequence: TGTGCCAGCACCTCTGAGGGAGGGTCCCAGTACTTC.